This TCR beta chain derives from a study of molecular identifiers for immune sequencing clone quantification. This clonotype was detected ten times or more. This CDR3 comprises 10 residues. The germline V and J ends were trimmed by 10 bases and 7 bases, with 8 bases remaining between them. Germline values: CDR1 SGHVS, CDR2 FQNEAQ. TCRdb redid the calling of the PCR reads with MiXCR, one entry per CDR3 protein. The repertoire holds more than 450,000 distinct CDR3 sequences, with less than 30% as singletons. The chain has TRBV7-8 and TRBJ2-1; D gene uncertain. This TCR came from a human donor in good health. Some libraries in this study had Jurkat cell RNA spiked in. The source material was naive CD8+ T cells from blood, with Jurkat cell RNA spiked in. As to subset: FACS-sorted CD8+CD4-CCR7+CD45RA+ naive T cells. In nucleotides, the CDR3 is TGTGCCATCAGTCTGAATGAGCAGTTCTTC. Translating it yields CAISLNEQFF.